The 29 T cell receptor beta chains below all came from one sample that was sequenced in a study of T cell responses to AZD1222 COVID-19 vaccine. TCRdb keeps only in-frame clones here, not all; method: immunoSEQ multiplex PCR. The table includes around 110,000 clones, around 89% detected once. Here the sequenced sample was peripheral blood, taken on day 0 of AZD1222 vaccination. These receptors originate from an adult in good health.

This chain joins TRBV30 and TRBJ1-3; D uncertain. Trimming left V 6 bases short and J 4 bases short, with 19 bases between. In germline, CDR1 is GTSNPN, CDR2 SVGIG (reference sequence). This CDR3 region has 15 residues. CDR3 nucleotide sequence: TGTGCCTGTACACCGGCCTCCTCTCTGGGAAACACCATATATTTT. It translates to CACTPASSLGNTIYF.

This clone has just a few counts. The chain employs TRBV9 and TRBJ2-1, with TRBD1 as a possible D gene (7 bases). The CDR3 loop spans 18 amino acids. Trimming left V 3 bases short and J 1 base short, with 20 bases between. Per germline, CDR1 SGDLS and CDR2 YYNGEE. The CDR3 DNA is TGTGCCAGCAGCGCGGGGGAGATCCGGGACAGATCCTACAATGAGCAGTTCTTC. Its protein is CASSAGEIRDRSYNEQFF.

The rearrangement uses TRBV7-2 and TRBJ1-6; possible D gene TRBD1, 5 bases. In germline, CDR1 is SGHTA, CDR2 FQGNSA. This CDR3 is 14 amino acids long. V was cut by 5 bases and J by 18 bases, with 23 bases left in between. DNA for the CDR3: TGTGCCAGCAGCGATTATATAGGACGGGGCGTAGGCCACTTT. This encodes CASSDYIGRGVGHF.

The chain joins TRBV5-1 to TRBJ2-2; no clear D gene. The CDR3 extends over 14 amino acids. V lost 3 bases, J lost 2 bases, and 8 bases lay in between. Per the germline V gene, CDR1 is SGHRS and CDR2 is YFSETQ. CDR3 residues: CASSSISNTGELFF. CDR3 bases: TGCGCCAGCAGCTCCATCTCAAACACCGGGGAGCTGTTTTTT.

The V call is TRBV6-5, the J call TRBJ2-5; the match to TRBD1 covers 9 bases. This CDR3 spans 13 amino acids. Germline values: CDR1 MNHEY, CDR2 SVGAGI. Trimming removed 7 bases from V and 3 bases from J; junction bases left unmatched: 3. The DNA for the CDR3 is TGTGCCAGCACGAGACAGGGGGAAGAGACCCAGTACTTC. Its protein is CASTRQGEETQYF.

In this sample, this clone turned up once. This chain connects TRBV4-3 to TRBJ1-4; unclear D gene. The CDR3 is made up of 15 amino acids. V gave up 0 bases and J gave up 8 bases, with 13 bases separating them. Germline CDR1 is LGHNA and CDR2 is YSLEER. As DNA, the CDR3 is TGCGCCAGCAGCCAAGATCGGACCCGAAGGGAAAAACTGTTTTTT. Translating it yields CASSQDRTRREKLFF.

The V gene is TRBV3-1 (or the pseudogene TRBV3-2), the J gene TRBJ2-1, with D unresolved. This CDR3 comprises 17 residues. The germline V and J ends were trimmed by 0 bases and 2 bases, with 14 bases remaining between them. Germline CDR1 and CDR2: LGHDT and YNNKEL (reference sequence). CDR3 residues: CASSQDHGRPTYNEQFF. Written as DNA, the CDR3 is TGTGCCAGCAGCCAAGATCATGGACGGCCTACCTACAATGAGCAGTTCTTC.

The V call is TRBV6-5, the J call TRBJ2-7; 7 bases line up with TRBD1. The CDR3 runs 12 residues. After removal of 6 bases from V and 6 bases from J, the junction contained 5 bases not matched to a gene. Germline loops: CDR1 MNHEY, CDR2 SVGAGI. The CDR3 sequence is CASSFDRVEQYF. CDR3 nucleotides: TGTGCCAGCAGCTTTGACAGGGTCGAGCAGTACTTC.

This clone came up once. V and J are TRBV27 and TRBJ2-3; D gene uncertain. Germline values: CDR1 MNHEY, CDR2 SMNVEV (reference sequence). This CDR3 spans 15 amino acids. The CDR3 nucleotides are TGTGCAACCGGGCCCGGCTTCAGACTCACAGATACGCAGTATTTT. Its protein is CATGPGFRLTDTQYF.

The rearrangement joins TRBV27 to TRBJ2-1; 10 bases map to TRBD2. The CDR3 runs to 13 residues. In germline, CDR1 is MNHEY, CDR2 SMNVEV (reference sequence). V was pared by 5 bases and J by 8 bases, with 3 bases of the junction left unmatched. In DNA form, the CDR3 reads TGTGCCAGCAGTCTAGGACTAGCGGATGAGCAGTTCTTC. Translation gives CASSLGLADEQFF.

The CDR3 region is CASSVGLTSEYEQYF. Here the CDR3 DNA reads TGTGCCAGCAGCGTAGGTCTAACATCAGAGTACGAGCAGTACTTC. This chain joins TRBV9 and TRBJ2-7; D is uncertain. Germline V lookup: CDR1 SGDLS, CDR2 YYNGEE. The CDR3 consists of 15 residues. The V end was cut by 0 bases, the J end by 4 bases, with 14 bases between.

The CDR3 nucleotides read TGTGCCAGCACCGGGGACAGGGGTTTGGAGCAGTTCTTC. Amino acids: CASTGDRGLEQFF. V gene TRBV2 combines with J gene TRBJ2-1; 10 bases are a match to TRBD1. The junction had 7 bases not matched to a gene; V was cut back by 7 bases and J by 10 bases. This CDR3 spans 13 amino acids. Germline assignment: CDR1 SNHLY and CDR2 FYNNEI.

The chain carries TRBV19 and TRBJ2-1; 7 bases align to TRBD2. From germline, CDR1 is LNHDA and CDR2 SQIVND (reference sequence). J lost 14 bases, V lost 3 bases, and 4 bases had no gene match. This CDR3 spans 11 amino acids. The chain's CDR3 is CASSMGEGEFF. The CDR3 nucleotides are TGTGCCAGTAGTATGGGGGAGGGAGAGTTCTTC.

V is TRBV3-1 (or the pseudogene TRBV3-2) and J is TRBJ1-4; 7 nucleotides agree with TRBD1. This CDR3 region has 16 residues. V lost 3 bases, J lost 5 bases, and 9 bases stayed unmatched. The germline V gene has CDR1 LGHDT and CDR2 YNNKEL (reference sequence). The DNA for the CDR3 is TGTGCCAGCAGCCAGGAACCACAGGGGATCAATGAAAAACTGTTTTTT. The encoded protein is CASSQEPQGINEKLFF.

The V and J genes are TRBV7-8 and TRBJ1-2, with a weak D call TRBD1 (6 bases). This CDR3 has 17 amino acids. V shed 0 bases and J shed 4 bases, with 18 bases lying between them. CDR1 and CDR2 (germline): SGHVS, FQNEAQ. DNA of the CDR3: TGTGCCAGCAGCTTAGCGGTGGACAGTCAACCCCCCTATGGCTACACCTTC. This gives the protein CASSLAVDSQPPYGYTF. The full variable domain, with the rest looked up from reference TRBV7-8 and TRBJ1-2, is GAGVSQSPRYKVAKRGQDVALRCDPISGHVSLFWYQQALGQGPEFLTYFQNEAQLDKSGLPSDRFFAERPEGSVSTLKIQRTQQEDSAVYLCASSLAVDSQPPYGYTFGSGTRLTVV.

The chain recombines TRBV9 with TRBJ2-2; 9 positions agree with TRBD1. Germline trimming cut 0 bases from V and 5 bases from J; bases unmatched to any gene: 8. Per the germline V gene, CDR1 is SGDLS and CDR2 is YYNGEE. The CDR3 has 17 residues. CDR3 protein: CASSVGDRAGRTGELFF. The CDR3 region has the DNA TGTGCCAGCAGCGTAGGGGACAGGGCCGGCCGGACCGGGGAGCTGTTTTTT.

Here the CDR3 DNA reads TGTGCCTTGGGCCGGGGGGAGACTGAAGCTTTCTTT. Amino acid sequence: CALGRGETEAFF. This rearrangement joins TRBV5-4 to TRBJ1-1, with D possibly TRBD1 on 5 matching bases. CDR3 length: 12 residues. The germline gives CDR1 SGHNT, CDR2 YYREEE (reference sequence). The V end was cut by 10 bases, the J end by 5 bases, with 15 bases between.

This clone was counted a single time. The chain employs TRBV24-1 and TRBJ2-1; D is uncertain. Germline V lookup: CDR1 KGHDR, CDR2 SFDVKD. Trimming shortened V by 2 bases and J by 4 bases, and 8 bases separated the two germline ends. The CDR3 runs 14 residues. The chain's CDR3 is CATSDSDPYNEQFF. The CDR3 region has the DNA TGTGCCACCAGTGATTCGGACCCGTACAATGAGCAGTTCTTC.

V gene TRBV19 combines with J gene TRBJ1-1; a possible D gene is TRBD1 (5 bases). V shed 7 bases and J shed 5 bases, with 11 bases lying between them. CDR1 and CDR2 from the germline V gene are LNHDA and SQIVND (reference sequence). CDR3 size: 12 residues. CDR3 amino acids: CASKEGRTEAFF. Here the CDR3 DNA reads TGTGCCAGTAAGGAGGGGCGGACTGAAGCTTTCTTT. The full variable domain, with the rest looked up from reference TRBV19 and TRBJ1-1, is DGGITQSPKYLFRKEGQNVTLSCEQNLNHDAMYWYRQDPGQGLRLIYYSQIVNDFQKGDIAEGYSVSREKKESFPLTVTSAQKNPTAFYLCASKEGRTEAFFGQGTRLTVV.

The chain recombines TRBV27 with TRBJ2-7, with D perhaps TRBD2 (5 bases). The CDR3 loop spans 13 amino acids. Germline V gene data show CDR1 as MNHEY and CDR2 as SMNVEV (reference sequence). Trimming removed 2 bases from V and 7 bases from J, with 12 bases in between. The CDR3 nucleotides are TGTGCCAGCAGTTTAACCGGGGTGGGGGAGCAGTACTTC. This translates into CASSLTGVGEQYF.

This chain joins TRBV10-3 and TRBJ1-2; unclear D gene. This CDR3 has 14 amino acids. V gave up 3 bases and J gave up 8 bases, with 16 bases separating them. The germline gives CDR1 ENHRY, CDR2 SYGVKD. CDR3 DNA sequence: TGTGCCATCAGTGAAGGTCAACTCCAAATCGGCTACACCTTC. Translation: CAISEGQLQIGYTF.

The V call is TRBV5-1, the J call TRBJ1-1; no reliable D call. The CDR3 is 14 amino acids. Germline CDR1 is SGHRS and CDR2 is YFSETQ. Trimming left V 2 bases short and J 5 bases short, with 13 bases between. CDR3 coding DNA: TGCGCCAGCAGCTTTGACCGGGGAGGGACTGAAGCTTTCTTT. Translating it yields CASSFDRGGTEAFF.

J is TRBJ1-2 and V is TRBV29-1; unclear D gene. The V gene lost 3 bases and the J gene lost 2 bases, with 7 bases spanning the gap. In germline, CDR1 is SQVTM, CDR2 ANQGSEA. There are 12 residues in the CDR3. The CDR3 protein is CSVDRGNYGYTF. DNA for the CDR3: TGCAGCGTTGATCGTGGGAACTATGGCTACACCTTC.

This clone was seen once. The J gene is TRBJ2-2, the V gene TRBV7-6; tentatively, D is TRBD1 or TRBD2 (5 bases each). The CDR3 loop spans 15 amino acids. Germline V gives CDR1 SGHVS, CDR2 FNYEAQ. V gave up 5 bases and J gave up 2 bases, with 12 bases separating them. The CDR3 reads CASSLGTVNTGELFF. The CDR3 nucleotides read TGTGCCAGCAGCCTCGGGACCGTAAACACCGGGGAGCTGTTTTTT.

The chain has TRBV7-2 and TRBJ1-2, with D tentatively TRBD1 (5 bases). Germline CDR1 is SGHTA and CDR2 is FQGNSA. The V end was cut by 8 bases, the J end by 8 bases, with 12 bases between. The CDR3 is 11 residues long. The CDR3 here is CASPLGVGYTF. The CDR3 DNA sequence: TGTGCCAGCCCCCTGGGGGTAGGCTACACCTTC.

V and J are TRBV27 and TRBJ2-7, with D possibly matching TRBD1 (6 bases). The CDR3 runs 13 residues. The germline V gene encodes CDR1 MNHEY and CDR2 SMNVEV (reference sequence). V lost 6 bases and J lost 7, with 16 bases in between. The CDR3 DNA follows: TGTGCCAGCAGCATTTCGTCGGACAGAGAGCAGTACTTC. This gives the protein CASSISSDREQYF.

The chain is built from TRBV7-8 and TRBJ1-5; possible D gene TRBD1, 5 bases. This CDR3 spans 15 amino acids. V was clipped by 5 bases and J by 5 bases, with 16 bases between them. The germline gives CDR1 SGHVS, CDR2 FQNEAQ. The CDR3 sequence is CASSLTWGIDQPQHF. CDR3 nucleotides: TGTGCCAGCAGCCTCACGTGGGGGATAGATCAGCCCCAGCATTTT.

The gene calls are TRBV4-2 and TRBJ2-5; D perhaps matches TRBD2 (5 bases). CDR3 length equals 16 residues. CDR1 LGHNA and CDR2 YNFKEQ come from the germline V gene. The V gene lost 2 bases and the J gene lost 4 bases, with 17 bases spanning the gap. CDR3 sequence: CASSQTFTLSGETQYF. CDR3 nucleotides: TGTGCCAGCAGCCAAACCTTCACCCTGAGCGGAGAGACCCAGTACTTC.

The chain links TRBV9 to TRBJ2-5, with D possibly being TRBD1 (7 bases). The germline CDR1 and CDR2 sequences are SGDLS and YYNGEE. The CDR3 runs 14 residues. Trimming took 3 bases from V and 5 from J, leaving 14 bases between them. In DNA, the CDR3 is TGTGCCAGCAGCGGACAGGGCGCGGGGGAGACCCAGTACTTC. Translation gives CASSGQGAGETQYF.